This TCR beta chain was sequenced for a study of cytomegalovirus exposure and HLA in healthy donors. J gave up 7 bases and V 5 bases, and 16 bases lay outside the gene matches. The germline V gene encodes CDR1 SEHNR and CDR2 FQNEAQ (reference sequence). The CDR3 covers 16 residues. It was with 60 Vbeta and 13 Jbeta primers that the PCR ran. Clones were read by immunoSEQ multiplex PCR, and TCRdb kept only the in-frame ones, dropping some. The sample has some 130,000 clones, around three quarters seen once. The material sequenced was PBMCs. The chain carries TRBV7-9 and TRBJ2-5; 7 nucleotides align to TRBD2. The sequence was obtained from a man between 35 and 55 years old in good health and CMV-seronegative. CDR3 coding DNA: TGTGCCAGCAGCCCTCCGGGCGGGGGTATAGGCGGGACCCAGTACTTC. It specifies CASSPPGGGIGGTQYF. Full variable domain (outside the CDR3, taken from reference TRBV7-9 and TRBJ2-5): DTGVSQNPRHKITKRGQNVTFRCDPISEHNRLYWYRQTLGQGPEFLTYFQNEAQLEKSRLLSDRFSAERPKGSFSTLEIQRTEQGDSAMYLCASSPPGGGIGGTQYFGPGTRLLVL.